This T cell receptor (beta chain) was identified in a study of tumor-infiltrating lymphocytes in oesophageal squamous cell carcinoma. The CDR3 extends over 14 amino acids. The V gene's germline CDR1 is SSHAT and CDR2 FNYEAQ (reference sequence). TCRdb re-called the PCR reads with MiXCR, one entry per CDR3 protein. This repertoire shows some 25,000 distinct CDR3 sequences, 35% to 45% found once; its top ten account for about 25%. This clonotype was recorded at least ten times. The junction departs from the called germline gene at one end, perhaps through a read error. The receptor comes from a male donor with esophageal squamous cell carcinoma. The gene calls are TRBV7-7 and TRBJ2-7; weak D call: TRBD1 (6 bases). Sequenced sample: esophageal tumor tissue. The CDR3: CASSLPRQVYEQYF. CDR3 in DNA: TGTGCTAGCAGCCTCCCCCGACAGGTCTACGAGCAGTACTTC.